The 17 T cell receptor beta chains below were found in one sample sequenced in a study of CD8+CD57+ T cells in acquired aplastic anemia. Researchers used genomic DNA as the template to profile TCR beta VDJ and CDR3. Using its own MiXCR run on the reads, TCRdb lists one record per CDR3 protein. The table lists roughly 100,000 distinct CDR3 sequences, 65% to 70% of them singletons, with 65% in the top ten. Patients selected for sequencing had displayed CD8+CD57+ cell expansion by flow cytometry. The sample taken for sequencing was sorted CD4+, CD8+, or CD8+CD57+ T cells (not recorded which) from PBMCs. These TCRs come from a human donor with aplastic anemia.

The chain recombines TRBV9 with TRBJ2-3; TRBD2 matches 9 bases. Looked up from germline, CDR1 is SGDLS and CDR2 is YYNGEE. The CDR3 sequence is 17 residues long. Unmatched junction bases numbered 10, after V lost 3 bases and J lost 2 bases. CDR3: CASSAKGSGGNTDTQYF. CDR3 sequence (DNA): TGTGCCAGCAGCGCCAAGGGTAGCGGGGGAAACACAGATACGCAGTATTTT.

This clonotype has just one count. The chain joins TRBV20-1 to TRBJ2-2; TRBD1 matches 7 bases. V was pared by 2 bases and J by 1 base, with 4 bases of the junction left unmatched. The CDR3 consists of 15 residues. Germline V gives CDR1 DFQATT, CDR2 SNEGSKA (reference sequence). The CDR3 loop reads CSARLGQMNTGELFF. For the CDR3, the DNA is TGCAGTGCTAGATTGGGACAGATGAACACCGGGGAGCTGTTTTTT.

Only one count was recorded for this clonotype. V is TRBV20-1 and J is TRBJ2-3, with TRBD2 matching over 16 bases. The CDR3 is made up of 18 amino acids. V shed 6 bases, J shed 1 base, and the junction held 10 bases outside the gene matches. In germline, CDR1 is DFQATT, CDR2 SNEGSKA (reference sequence). CDR3: CSAALGLAGGPGTDTQYF. The CDR3, as DNA: TGCAGTGCAGCACTGGGACTAGCGGGGGGGCCTGGCACAGATACGCAGTATTTT.

On this clonotype: A much larger clone differs from this one at a single base, so this may be a read error. The chain couples TRBV25-1 to TRBJ2-7, with D possibly being TRBD1 (6 bases). The CDR3 contains 10 residues. The ends were cut back, 8 bases at V and 7 bases at J, with 9 bases in the middle. Germline CDR1 and CDR2: MGHDK and SYGVNS. CDR3: CASGDNEQYF. CDR3 DNA: TGTGCCAGCGGGGACAATGAGCAGTACTTC.

This rearrangement joins TRBV6-1 to TRBJ2-7; no clear D gene. Germline V lookup: CDR1 MNHNS, CDR2 SASEGT. V dropped 6 bases and J dropped 4 bases, with 10 bases sitting between them. This CDR3 region has 12 residues. CDR3 sequence: CASSHNRYEQYF. The DNA of the CDR3 is TGTGCCAGCAGCCATAACCGTTACGAGCAGTACTTC.

The chain is built from TRBV7-2 and TRBJ2-7; no reliable D call. V was pared by 3 bases and J by 4 bases, with 7 bases between. Looked up from germline, CDR1 is SGHTA and CDR2 is FQGNSA. The CDR3 has 12 amino acids. CDR3 sequence (DNA): TGTGCCAGCAGCTTCGTAGGGTACGAGCAGTACTTC. Translation gives CASSFVGYEQYF.

The chain combines TRBV10-3 with TRBJ1-1; no reliable D call. This CDR3 is 15 amino acids long. Germline-derived CDR1 and CDR2 are ENHRY and SYGVKD. Trimming took off 0 bases at V and 3 bases at J, with 11 bases between the two ends. DNA of the CDR3: TGTGCCATCAGTGAGTCTCTCGTCTTGGACACTGAAGCTTTCTTT. Amino acids: CAISESLVLDTEAFF.

The chain is built from TRBV29-1 and TRBJ2-7, with 11 bases lining up with TRBD2. This CDR3 is built from 13 residues. From germline, CDR1 is SQVTM and CDR2 ANQGSEA. CDR3 sequence: CRAITSGSYEQYF. In DNA form, the CDR3 reads TGCAGAGCCATAACTAGCGGGAGCTACGAGCAGTACTTC.

CDR3 region: CATSHRTGPETQYF. DNA for the CDR3: TGTGCCACCAGCCACCGGACAGGCCCCGAGACCCAGTACTTC. The chain combines TRBV15 with TRBJ2-5; the match to TRBD1 covers 7 bases. Germline CDR1 is LNHNV and CDR2 is YYDKDF (reference sequence). The CDR3 is made up of 14 amino acids. The J segment lost 5 bases and the V segment lost 5 bases, leaving 8 bases of the junction unmatched. The complete variable domain, with remaining parts taken from reference TRBV15 and TRBJ2-5, reads DAMVIQNPRYQVTQFGKPVTLSCSQTLNHNVMYWYQQKSSQAPKLLFHYYDKDFNNEADTPDNFQSRRPNTSFCFLDIRSPGLGDTAMYLCATSHRTGPETQYFGPGTRLLVL.

The chain couples TRBV10-3 to TRBJ2-3, with D perhaps matching TRBD1 (5 bases). Trimming removed 3 bases from V and 11 bases from J, with 9 bases in between. Germline values: CDR1 ENHRY, CDR2 SYGVKD. The CDR3 is 11 residues long. In DNA, the CDR3 is TGTGCCATCAGTGAAAGGCAGGGGCAGTATTTT. Translation: CAISERQGQYF.

This clonotype turned up a few times. The V and J genes are TRBV7-8 and TRBJ2-5; 10 bases map to TRBD1. The CDR3 covers 14 residues. The germline CDR1 and CDR2 sequences are SGHVS and FQNEAQ. The V gene end was trimmed by 5 bases and the J gene end by 4 bases; junction bases not matched to a gene: 4. The CDR3 coding sequence is TGTGCCAGCAGCGAAGGACAGGGGGGAGAGACCCAGTACTTC. This encodes CASSEGQGGETQYF.

The rearrangement joins TRBV9 to TRBJ1-6, with unresolved D. Germline V gene lookup returns CDR1 SGDLS and CDR2 YYNGEE. CDR3 length: 13 amino acids. V lost 0 bases, J lost 13 bases, and 11 bases lay in between. Written as DNA, the CDR3 is TGTGCCAGCAGCGTAGCTGGTGGTACTCCCCTCCACTTT. Translation gives CASSVAGGTPLHF.

This chain links TRBV24-1 with TRBJ2-1; 13 bases agree with TRBD2. From germline, CDR1 is KGHDR and CDR2 SFDVKD. CDR3 length: 16 amino acids. With 3 bases clipped from V and 5 bases from J, the junction kept 3 bases outside the gene matches. Written as DNA, the CDR3 is TGTGCCACCAGTGATACCGGGACTAGCGGGAACAATGAGCAGTTCTTC. Amino acids: CATSDTGTSGNNEQFF.

For this clonotype: A single base separates this from a much larger clone, so it may be a read error. CDR3 sequence (DNA): TGTGTCAGCGGTTTTGGGGGCCCTAATGAAAAACTGTTTTTT. Translated: CVSGFGGPNEKLFF. V usage is TRBV12-3 or TRBV12-4 and J usage is TRBJ1-4; maybe TRBD1 (6 bases). This CDR3 is built from 14 residues.

This clonotype was seen once. This rearrangement joins TRBV9 to TRBJ2-5; D perhaps matches TRBD2 (5 bases). Germline assignment: CDR1 SGDLS and CDR2 YYNGEE. Trimming took 2 bases from V and 4 from J, leaving 9 bases between them. This CDR3 is 13 amino acids long. The DNA of the CDR3 is TGTGCCAGCAGCGTGGTTGAGGGAGAGACCCAGTACTTC. Its translation is CASSVVEGETQYF.

Of note for this clonotype: Since a much larger clone is just one base distant, this may be a read error. The CDR3 bases are TGCGCCAGCAGCTTGGGGGTGGTCTCAAGGGATACGCAGTGTTTT. This encodes CASSLGVVSRDTQCF. This chain links TRBV5-1 with TRBJ2-3, with D uncertain. Germline V gene lookup returns CDR1 SGHRS and CDR2 YFSETQ. This CDR3 has 15 residues.

The chain combines TRBV20-1 with TRBJ2-5; the D gene could be TRBD1 or TRBD2 (5 bases each). The germline V gene has CDR1 DFQATT and CDR2 SNEGSKA (reference sequence). Trimming cost V 6 bases and J 4 bases, with 18 bases left between them. The CDR3 runs to 14 residues. CDR3 coding DNA: TGCAGTGCGACCCGAGGGGCAGAATCAGAGACCCAGTACTTC. Its protein is CSATRGAESETQYF.